This T cell receptor beta chain emerged from a study of control samples from healthy donors and cancer patients. This table comes from immunoSEQ multiplex PCR, and its TCRdb copy is limited to in-frame clones, with some not included. The sample carries about 100,000 clones, around four fifths recorded once. This CDR3 spans 13 amino acids. Trimming stripped 2 bases from V and 5 bases from J, with 10 bases between. Germline V lookup: CDR1 SGHNT, CDR2 YYREEE (reference sequence). What was sequenced was blood. The chain joins TRBV5-4 to TRBJ2-5, with D possibly matching TRBD2 (6 bases). The clonotype was recovered from a man in his thirties or forties in good health. CDR3 in DNA: TGTGCCAGCAGCTTAGTACGGGGGGAGACCCAGTACTTC. It codes for CASSLVRGETQYF.